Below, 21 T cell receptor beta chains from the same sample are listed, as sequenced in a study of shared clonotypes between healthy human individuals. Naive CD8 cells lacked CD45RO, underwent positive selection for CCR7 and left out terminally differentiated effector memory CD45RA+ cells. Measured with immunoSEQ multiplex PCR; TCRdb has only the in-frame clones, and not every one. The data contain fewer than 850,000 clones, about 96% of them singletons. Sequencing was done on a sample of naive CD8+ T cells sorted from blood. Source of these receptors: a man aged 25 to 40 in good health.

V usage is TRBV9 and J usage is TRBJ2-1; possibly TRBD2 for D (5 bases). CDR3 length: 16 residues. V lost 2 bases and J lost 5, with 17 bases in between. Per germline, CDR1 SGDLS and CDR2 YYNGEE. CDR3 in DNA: TGTGCCAGCAGCGTTAGGTTCGGAGGACGAAACAATGAGCAGTTCTTC. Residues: CASSVRFGGRNNEQFF.

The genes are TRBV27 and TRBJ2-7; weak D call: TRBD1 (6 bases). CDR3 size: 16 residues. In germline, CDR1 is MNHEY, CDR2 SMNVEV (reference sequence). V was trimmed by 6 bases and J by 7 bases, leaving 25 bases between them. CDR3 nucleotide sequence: TGTGCCAGCAGCGAGCTAACAGGGAGAGTTGCTAGGGAGCAGTACTTC. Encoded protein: CASSELTGRVAREQYF.

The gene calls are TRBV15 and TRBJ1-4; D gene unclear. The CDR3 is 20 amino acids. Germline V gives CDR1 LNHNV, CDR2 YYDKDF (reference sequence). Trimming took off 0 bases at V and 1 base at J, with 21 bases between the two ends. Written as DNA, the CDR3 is TGTGCCACCAGCAGAGATGGCGCAGCGACGATGCTTGGAACTAATGAAAAACTGTTTTTT. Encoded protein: CATSRDGAATMLGTNEKLFF.

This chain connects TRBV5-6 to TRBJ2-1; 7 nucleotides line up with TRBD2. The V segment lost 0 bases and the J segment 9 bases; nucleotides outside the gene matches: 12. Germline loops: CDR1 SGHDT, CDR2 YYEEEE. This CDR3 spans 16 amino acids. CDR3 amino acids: CASSLVRTSSWGEQFF. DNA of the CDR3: TGTGCCAGCAGCTTGGTTAGGACTAGTAGTTGGGGTGAGCAGTTCTTC.

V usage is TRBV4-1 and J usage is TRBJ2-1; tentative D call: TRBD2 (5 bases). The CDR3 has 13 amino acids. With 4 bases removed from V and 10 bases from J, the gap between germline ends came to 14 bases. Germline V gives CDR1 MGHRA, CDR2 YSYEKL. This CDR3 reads CASSPNGWEEQFF. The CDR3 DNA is TGCGCCAGCAGCCCAAACGGCTGGGAGGAGCAGTTCTTC.

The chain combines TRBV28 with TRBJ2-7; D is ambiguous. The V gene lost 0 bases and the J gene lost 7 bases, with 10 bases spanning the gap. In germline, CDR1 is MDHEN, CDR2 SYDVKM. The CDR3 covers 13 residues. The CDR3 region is CASSLWPSIEQYF. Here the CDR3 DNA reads TGTGCCAGCAGTTTATGGCCCAGTATAGAGCAGTACTTC.

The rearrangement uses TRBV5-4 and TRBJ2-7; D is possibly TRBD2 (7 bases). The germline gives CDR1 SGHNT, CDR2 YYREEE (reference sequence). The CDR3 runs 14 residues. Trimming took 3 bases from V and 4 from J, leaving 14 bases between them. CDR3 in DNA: TGTGCCAGCAGCTCGCGGGGGCTAGCTTACGAGCAGTACTTC. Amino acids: CASSSRGLAYEQYF.

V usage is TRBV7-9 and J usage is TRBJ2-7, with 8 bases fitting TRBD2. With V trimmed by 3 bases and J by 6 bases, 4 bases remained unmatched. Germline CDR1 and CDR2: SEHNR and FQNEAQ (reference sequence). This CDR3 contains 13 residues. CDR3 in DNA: TGTGCCAGCAGCTTCCCTAGCGGGCCCGAGCAGTACTTC. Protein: CASSFPSGPEQYF. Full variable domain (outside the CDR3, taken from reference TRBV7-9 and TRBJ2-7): DTGVSQNPRHKITKRGQNVTFRCDPISEHNRLYWYRQTLGQGPEFLTYFQNEAQLEKSRLLSDRFSAERPKGSFSTLEIQRTEQGDSAMYLCASSFPSGPEQYFGPGTRLTVT.

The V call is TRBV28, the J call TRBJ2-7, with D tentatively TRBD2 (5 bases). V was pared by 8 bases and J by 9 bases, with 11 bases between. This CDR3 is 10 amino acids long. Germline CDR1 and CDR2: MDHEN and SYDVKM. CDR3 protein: CASAGVGQYF. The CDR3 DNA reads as TGTGCCAGCGCCGGGGTGGGGCAGTACTTC.

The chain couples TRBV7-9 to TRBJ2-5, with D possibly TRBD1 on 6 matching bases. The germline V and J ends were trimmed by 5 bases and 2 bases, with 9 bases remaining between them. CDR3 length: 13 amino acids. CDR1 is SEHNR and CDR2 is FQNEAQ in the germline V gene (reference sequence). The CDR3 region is CASSPGQQETQYF. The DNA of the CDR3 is TGTGCCAGCAGCCCCGGACAGCAAGAGACCCAGTACTTC. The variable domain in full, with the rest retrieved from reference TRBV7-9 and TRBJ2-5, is DTGVSQNPRHKITKRGQNVTFRCDPISEHNRLYWYRQTLGQGPEFLTYFQNEAQLEKSRLLSDRFSAERPKGSFSTLEIQRTEQGDSAMYLCASSPGQQETQYFGPGTRLLVL.

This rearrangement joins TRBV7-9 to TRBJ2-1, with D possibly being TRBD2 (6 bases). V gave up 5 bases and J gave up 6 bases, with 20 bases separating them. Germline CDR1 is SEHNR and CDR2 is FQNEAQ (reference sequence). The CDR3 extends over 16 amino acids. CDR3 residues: CASSHRSTGVRNEQFF. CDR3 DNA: TGTGCCAGCAGCCACAGATCGACGGGAGTTCGCAATGAGCAGTTCTTC.

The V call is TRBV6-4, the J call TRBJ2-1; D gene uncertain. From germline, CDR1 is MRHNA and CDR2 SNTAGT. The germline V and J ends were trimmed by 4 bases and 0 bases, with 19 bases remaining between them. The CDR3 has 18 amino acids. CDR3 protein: CASSAETIRQSSYNEQFF. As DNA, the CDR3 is TGTGCCAGCAGTGCGGAGACCATCCGTCAGAGCTCCTACAATGAGCAGTTCTTC.

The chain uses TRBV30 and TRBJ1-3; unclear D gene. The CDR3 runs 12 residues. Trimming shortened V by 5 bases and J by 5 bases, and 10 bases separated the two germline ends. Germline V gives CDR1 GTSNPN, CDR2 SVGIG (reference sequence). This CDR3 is CAWDNSRNTIYF. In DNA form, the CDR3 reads TGTGCCTGGGATAACAGTAGAAACACCATATATTTT.

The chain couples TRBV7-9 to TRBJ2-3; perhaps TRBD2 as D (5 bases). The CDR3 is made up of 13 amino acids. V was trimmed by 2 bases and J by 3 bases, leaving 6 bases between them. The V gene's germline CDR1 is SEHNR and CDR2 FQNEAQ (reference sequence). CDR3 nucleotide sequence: TGTGCCAGCAGCTTAAGGGAGACAGATACGCAGTATTTT. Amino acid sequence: CASSLRETDTQYF. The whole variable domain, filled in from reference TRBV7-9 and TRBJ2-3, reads DTGVSQNPRHKITKRGQNVTFRCDPISEHNRLYWYRQTLGQGPEFLTYFQNEAQLEKSRLLSDRFSAERPKGSFSTLEIQRTEQGDSAMYLCASSLRETDTQYFGPGTRLTVL.

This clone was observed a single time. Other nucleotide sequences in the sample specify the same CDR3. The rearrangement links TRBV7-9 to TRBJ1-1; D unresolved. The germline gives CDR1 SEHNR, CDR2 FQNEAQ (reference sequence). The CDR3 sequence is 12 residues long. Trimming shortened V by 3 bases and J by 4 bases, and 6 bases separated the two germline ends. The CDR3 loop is CASSLGSTEAFF. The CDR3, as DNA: TGTGCCAGCAGCTTGGGGAGCACTGAAGCTTTCTTT.

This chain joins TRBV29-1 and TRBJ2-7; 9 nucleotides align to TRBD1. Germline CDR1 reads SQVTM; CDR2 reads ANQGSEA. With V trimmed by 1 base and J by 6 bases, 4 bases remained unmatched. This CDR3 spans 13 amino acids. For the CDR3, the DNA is TGCAGCGTTGAAGTGGGGACAGGGACCGAGCAGTACTTC. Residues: CSVEVGTGTEQYF.

CDR3 sequence reads: CASSLPSGGTGELFF. The CDR3 DNA reads TGTGCCAGCAGCTTACCTAGCGGGGGCACCGGGGAGCTGTTTTTT. The genes are TRBV7-9 and TRBJ2-2; 10 positions match TRBD2. Germline V lookup: CDR1 SEHNR, CDR2 FQNEAQ (reference sequence). The ends lost 2 bases at V and 4 bases at J; junction bases unmatched: 1. This CDR3 region has 15 residues.

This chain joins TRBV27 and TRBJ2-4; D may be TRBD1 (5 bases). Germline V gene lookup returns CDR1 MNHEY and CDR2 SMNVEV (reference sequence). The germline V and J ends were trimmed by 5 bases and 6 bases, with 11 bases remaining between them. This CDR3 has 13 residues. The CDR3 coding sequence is TGTGCCAGCAGTATGGCAGGGCCAAACATTCAGTACTTC. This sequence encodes CASSMAGPNIQYF.

The CDR3 DNA follows: TGCAGCGTTGAAGGGACCACTAGCGGGACGTACAATGAGCAGTTCTTC. Translating gives CSVEGTTSGTYNEQFF. The chain recombines TRBV29-1 with TRBJ2-1, with TRBD2 identical over 10 bases. This CDR3 region has 16 residues. The V gene end was trimmed by 1 base and the J gene end by 4 bases; junction bases not matched to a gene: 7. Germline lookup yields CDR1 SQVTM and CDR2 ANQGSEA.

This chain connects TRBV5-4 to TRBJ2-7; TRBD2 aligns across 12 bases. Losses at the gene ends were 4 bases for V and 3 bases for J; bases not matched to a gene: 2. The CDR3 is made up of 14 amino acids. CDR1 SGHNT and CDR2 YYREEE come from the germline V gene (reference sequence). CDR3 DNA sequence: TGTGCCAGCAGCGGGGGACTAGCGGGCTACGAGCAGTACTTC. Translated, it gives CASSGGLAGYEQYF.

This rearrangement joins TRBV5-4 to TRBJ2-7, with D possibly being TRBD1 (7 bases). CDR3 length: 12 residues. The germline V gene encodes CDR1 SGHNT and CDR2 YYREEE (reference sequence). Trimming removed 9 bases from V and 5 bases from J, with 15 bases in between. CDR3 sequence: CATRGVLDEQYF. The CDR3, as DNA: TGTGCCACCAGGGGGGTTCTTGACGAGCAGTACTTC.